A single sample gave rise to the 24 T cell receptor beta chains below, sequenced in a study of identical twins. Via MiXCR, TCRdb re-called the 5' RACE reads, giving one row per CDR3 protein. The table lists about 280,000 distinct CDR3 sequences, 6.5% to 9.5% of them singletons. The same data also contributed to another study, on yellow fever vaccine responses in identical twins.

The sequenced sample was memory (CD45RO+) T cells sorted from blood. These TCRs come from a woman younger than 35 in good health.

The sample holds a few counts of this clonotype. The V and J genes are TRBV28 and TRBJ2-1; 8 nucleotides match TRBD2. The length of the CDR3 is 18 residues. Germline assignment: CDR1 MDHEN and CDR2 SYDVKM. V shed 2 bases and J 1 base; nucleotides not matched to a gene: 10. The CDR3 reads CASSLTSAGVSSYNEQFF. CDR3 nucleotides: TGTGCCAGCAGTTTAACGTCAGCGGGAGTCTCTTCCTACAATGAGCAGTTCTTC. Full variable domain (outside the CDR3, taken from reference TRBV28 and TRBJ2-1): DVKVTQSSRYLVKRTGEKVFLECVQDMDHENMFWYRQDPGLGLRLIYFSYDVKMKEKGDIPEGYSVSREKKERFSLILESASTNQTSMYLCASSLTSAGVSSYNEQFFGPGTRLTVL.

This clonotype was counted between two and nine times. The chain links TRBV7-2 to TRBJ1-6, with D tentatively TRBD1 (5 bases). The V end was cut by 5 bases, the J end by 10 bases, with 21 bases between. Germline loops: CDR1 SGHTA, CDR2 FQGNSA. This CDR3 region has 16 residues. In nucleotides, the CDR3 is TGTGCCAGCAGCCCCAGAGGGGCGGGGTTCGGGTCACCCCTCCACTTT. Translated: CASSPRGAGFGSPLHF.

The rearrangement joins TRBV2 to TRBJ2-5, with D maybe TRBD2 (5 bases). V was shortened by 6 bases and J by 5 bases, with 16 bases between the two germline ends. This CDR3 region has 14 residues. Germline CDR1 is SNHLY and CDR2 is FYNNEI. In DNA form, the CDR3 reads TGTGCCAGCAGCGTCGGGGTGAATACGGAGACCCAGTACTTC. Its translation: CASSVGVNTETQYF.

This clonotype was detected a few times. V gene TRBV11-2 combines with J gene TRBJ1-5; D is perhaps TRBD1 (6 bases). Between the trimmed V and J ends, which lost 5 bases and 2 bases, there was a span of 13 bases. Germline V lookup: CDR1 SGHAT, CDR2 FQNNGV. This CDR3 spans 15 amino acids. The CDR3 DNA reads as TGTGCCAGCAGCCAGGGGACGTCCGGCAATCAGCCCCAGCATTTT. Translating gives CASSQGTSGNQPQHF.

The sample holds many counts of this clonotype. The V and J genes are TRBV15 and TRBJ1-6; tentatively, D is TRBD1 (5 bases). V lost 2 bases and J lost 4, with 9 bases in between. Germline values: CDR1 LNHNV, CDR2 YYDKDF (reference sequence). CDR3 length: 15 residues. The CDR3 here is CATSRSRQYNSPLHF. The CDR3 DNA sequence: TGTGCCACCAGCAGATCACGACAGTATAATTCACCCCTCCACTTT. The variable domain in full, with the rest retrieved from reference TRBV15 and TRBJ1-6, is DAMVIQNPRYQVTQFGKPVTLSCSQTLNHNVMYWYQQKSSQAPKLLFHYYDKDFNNEADTPDNFQSRRPNTSFCFLDIRSPGLGDTAMYLCATSRSRQYNSPLHFGNGTRLTVT.

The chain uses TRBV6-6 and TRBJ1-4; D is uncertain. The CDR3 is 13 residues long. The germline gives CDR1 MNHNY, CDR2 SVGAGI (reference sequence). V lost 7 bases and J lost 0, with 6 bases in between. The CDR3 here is CASKYSTNEKLFF. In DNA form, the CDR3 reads TGTGCCAGCAAATACTCAACTAATGAAAAACTGTTTTTT.

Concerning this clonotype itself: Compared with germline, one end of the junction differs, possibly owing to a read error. The CDR3 coding sequence is TGCTGTGCTGGGACAAGCGGGGGGGCTTTCAATGAGCAGTTCTTC. Translated: CCAGTSGGAFNEQFF. The chain joins TRBV20-1 to TRBJ2-1, with 10 positions matching TRBD2. The CDR3 has 15 residues. CDR1 is DFQATT and CDR2 is SNEGSKA in the germline V gene (reference sequence).

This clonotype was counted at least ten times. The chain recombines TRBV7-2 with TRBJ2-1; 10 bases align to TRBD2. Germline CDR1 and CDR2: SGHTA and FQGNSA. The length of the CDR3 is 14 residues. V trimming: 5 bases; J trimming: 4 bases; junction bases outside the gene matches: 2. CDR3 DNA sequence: TGTGCCAGCAGCCCGACTAGCGGGTACAATGAGCAGTTCTTC. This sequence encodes CASSPTSGYNEQFF.

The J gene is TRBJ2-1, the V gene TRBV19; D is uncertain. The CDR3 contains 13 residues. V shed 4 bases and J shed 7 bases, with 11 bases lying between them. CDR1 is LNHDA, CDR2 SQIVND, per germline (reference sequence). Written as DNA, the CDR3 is TGTGCCAGTAGTAGCGCCTTGGGAAATGAGCAGTTCTTC. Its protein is CASSSALGNEQFF.

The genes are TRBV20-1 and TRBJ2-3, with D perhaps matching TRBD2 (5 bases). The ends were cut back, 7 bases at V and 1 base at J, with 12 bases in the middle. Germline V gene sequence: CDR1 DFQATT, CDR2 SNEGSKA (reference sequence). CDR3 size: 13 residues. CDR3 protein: CSEQSSGTDTQYF. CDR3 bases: TGCAGTGAGCAGAGTAGCGGCACAGATACGCAGTATTTT.

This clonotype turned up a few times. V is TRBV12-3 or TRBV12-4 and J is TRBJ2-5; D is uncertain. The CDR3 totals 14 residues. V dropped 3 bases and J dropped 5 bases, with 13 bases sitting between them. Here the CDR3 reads CASSFGGVRETQYF. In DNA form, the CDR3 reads TGTGCCAGCAGTTTTGGCGGAGTACGGGAGACCCAGTACTTC.

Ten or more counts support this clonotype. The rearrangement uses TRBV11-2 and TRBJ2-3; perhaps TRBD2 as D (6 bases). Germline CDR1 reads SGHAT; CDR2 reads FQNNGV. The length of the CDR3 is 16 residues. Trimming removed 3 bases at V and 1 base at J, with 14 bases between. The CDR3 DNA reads TGTGCCAGCAGCTTCTTGGATTTAGCGGGCACAGATACGCAGTATTTT. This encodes CASSFLDLAGTDTQYF. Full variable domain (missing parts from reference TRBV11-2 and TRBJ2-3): EAGVAQSPRYKIIEKRQSVAFWCNPISGHATLYWYQQILGQGPKLLIQFQNNGVVDDSQLPKDRFSAERLKGVDSTLKIQPAKLEDSAVYLCASSFLDLAGTDTQYFGPGTRLTVL.

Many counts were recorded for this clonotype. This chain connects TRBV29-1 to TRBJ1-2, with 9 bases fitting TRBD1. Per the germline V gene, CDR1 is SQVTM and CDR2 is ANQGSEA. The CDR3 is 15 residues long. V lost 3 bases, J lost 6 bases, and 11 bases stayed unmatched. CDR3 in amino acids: CSVDLTGGRVDGYTF. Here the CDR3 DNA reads TGCAGCGTTGACTTGACAGGGGGTCGGGTTGATGGCTACACCTTC.

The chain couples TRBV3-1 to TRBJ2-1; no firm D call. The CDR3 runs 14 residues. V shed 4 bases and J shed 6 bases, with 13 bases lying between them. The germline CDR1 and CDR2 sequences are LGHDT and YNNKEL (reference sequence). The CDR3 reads CASSPTTYSNEQFF. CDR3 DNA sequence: TGTGCCAGCAGCCCAACTACATACAGCAATGAGCAGTTCTTC.

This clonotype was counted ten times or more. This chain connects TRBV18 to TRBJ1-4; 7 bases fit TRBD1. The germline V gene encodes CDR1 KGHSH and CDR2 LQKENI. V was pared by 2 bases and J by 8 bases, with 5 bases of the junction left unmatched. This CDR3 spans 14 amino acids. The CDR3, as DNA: TGTGCCAGCTCACCAGGGACAGCTACGGAAAAACTGTTTTTT. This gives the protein CASSPGTATEKLFF. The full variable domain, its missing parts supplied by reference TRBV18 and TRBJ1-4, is NAGVMQNPRHLVRRRGQEARLRCSPMKGHSHVYWYRQLPEEGLKFMVYLQKENIIDESGMPKERFSAEFPKEGPSILRIQQVVRGDSAAYFCASSPGTATEKLFFGSGTQLSVL.

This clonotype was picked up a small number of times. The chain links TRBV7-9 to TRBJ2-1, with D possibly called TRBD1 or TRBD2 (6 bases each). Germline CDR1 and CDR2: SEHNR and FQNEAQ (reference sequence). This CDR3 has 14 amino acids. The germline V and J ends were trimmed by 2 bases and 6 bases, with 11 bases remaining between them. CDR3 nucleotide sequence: TGTGCCAGCAGCTTACCGGGGGCAAGCAATGAGCAGTTCTTC. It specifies CASSLPGASNEQFF.

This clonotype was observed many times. The CDR3 nucleotides read TGTGCCAGCAGCTTCCGGAGAGGGGGCCCAGATACGCAGTATTTT. Amino acids: CASSFRRGGPDTQYF. The V and J genes are TRBV7-2 and TRBJ2-3; 7 bases align to TRBD1. Germline V gene data show CDR1 as SGHTA and CDR2 as FQGNSA. J gave up 4 bases and V 3 bases, and 7 bases lay outside the gene matches. This CDR3 comprises 15 residues.

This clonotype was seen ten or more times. This CDR3 reads CSASVGASGPNNEQFF. DNA of the CDR3: TGCAGTGCTAGCGTCGGAGCGAGCGGGCCCAACAATGAGCAGTTCTTC. The chain uses TRBV20-1 and TRBJ2-1; maybe TRBD2 (6 bases). The V and J ends lost 3 bases and 5 bases respectively, with 20 bases between them. In germline, CDR1 is DFQATT, CDR2 SNEGSKA (reference sequence). This CDR3 has 16 residues.

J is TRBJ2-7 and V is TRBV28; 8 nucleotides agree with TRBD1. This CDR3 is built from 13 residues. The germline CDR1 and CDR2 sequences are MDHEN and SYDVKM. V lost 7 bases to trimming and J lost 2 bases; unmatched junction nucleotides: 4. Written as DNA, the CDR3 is TGTGCCAGCAATCGACAGGGGCCCTACGAGCAGTACTTC. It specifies CASNRQGPYEQYF. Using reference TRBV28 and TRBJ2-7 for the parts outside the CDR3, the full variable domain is DVKVTQSSRYLVKRTGEKVFLECVQDMDHENMFWYRQDPGLGLRLIYFSYDVKMKEKGDIPEGYSVSREKKERFSLILESASTNQTSMYLCASNRQGPYEQYFGPGTRLTVT.

This chain's CDR3 is CASRALAGGLSYNEQFF. CDR3 nucleotides: TGTGCCAGCAGGGCACTAGCGGGGGGGCTTTCCTACAATGAGCAGTTCTTC. V gene TRBV2 combines with J gene TRBJ2-1, with 13 bases matching TRBD2. Looked up from germline, CDR1 is SNHLY and CDR2 is FYNNEI. Trimming at V came to 6 bases and at J to 1 base, leaving 6 bases not matched to a gene. The CDR3 loop spans 17 amino acids.

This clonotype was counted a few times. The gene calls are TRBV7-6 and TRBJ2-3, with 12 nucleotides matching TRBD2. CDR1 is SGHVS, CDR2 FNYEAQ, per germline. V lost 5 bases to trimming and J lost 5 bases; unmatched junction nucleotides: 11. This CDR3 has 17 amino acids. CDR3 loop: CASSPGASGGAGDTQYF. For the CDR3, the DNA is TGTGCCAGCAGCCCAGGGGCTAGCGGGGGGGCAGGAGATACGCAGTATTTT. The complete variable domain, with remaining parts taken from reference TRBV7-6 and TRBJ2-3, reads GAGVSQSPRYKVTKRGQDVALRCDPISGHVSLYWYRQALGQGPEFLTYFNYEAQQDKSGLPNDRFSAERPEGSISTLTIQRTEQRDSAMYRCASSPGASGGAGDTQYFGPGTRLTVL.

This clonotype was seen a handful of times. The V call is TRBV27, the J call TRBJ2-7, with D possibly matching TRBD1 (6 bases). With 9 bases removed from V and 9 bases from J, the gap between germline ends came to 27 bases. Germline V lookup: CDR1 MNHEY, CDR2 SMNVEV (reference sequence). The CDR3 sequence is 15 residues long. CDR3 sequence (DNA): TGTGCCAGTCCCTCTAAAGCAGGGGTAGAGGGCTGGCAGTACGTC. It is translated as CASPSKAGVEGWQYV.

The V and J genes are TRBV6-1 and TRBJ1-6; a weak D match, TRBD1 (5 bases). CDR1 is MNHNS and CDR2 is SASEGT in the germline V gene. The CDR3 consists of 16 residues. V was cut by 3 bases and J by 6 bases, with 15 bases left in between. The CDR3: CASSERSVGPNSPLHF. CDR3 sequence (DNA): TGTGCCAGCAGTGAGCGGAGTGTGGGACCTAATTCACCCCTCCACTTT.

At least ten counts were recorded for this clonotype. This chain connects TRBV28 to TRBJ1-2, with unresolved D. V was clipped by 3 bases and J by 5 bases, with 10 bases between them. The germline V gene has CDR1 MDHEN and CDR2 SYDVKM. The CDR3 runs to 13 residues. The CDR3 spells CASSFPQGYGYTF. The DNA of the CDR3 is TGTGCCAGCAGTTTCCCCCAAGGATATGGCTACACCTTC.